These 26 T cell receptor beta chains share one sample of origin, sequenced in a study of cytotoxic CD8 clonotypes in ibrutinib-treated CLL (dated by TCRdb to the early 2020s). The time point label, read with the paper, signifies: approximately 2 years on ibrutinib. Library creation used the immunoSEQ multiplex PCR assay. Imported from immuneACCESS, the table was reduced by TCRdb to in-frame sequences with V and J called. These copies leave out some clones; in studies compared against another copy, an unresolved V gene accounts for under half, and the cause of the remainder is not known. The sample table shows 150,000 to 200,000 clones, and around 72% are seen once. The ten largest clones take up over 10% of the sample. The sequenced sample was PBMCs, obtained after 24 months of ibrutinib treatment. These receptors originate from a human donor with chronic lymphocytic leukemia.

The chain recombines TRBV9 with TRBJ2-3, with 10 bases aligning to TRBD2. The CDR3 is made up of 16 amino acids. V shed 4 bases and J 6 bases; nucleotides not matched to a gene: 11. Per the germline V gene, CDR1 is SGDLS and CDR2 is YYNGEE. The chain's CDR3 is CASSPGGGLARDTQYF. The CDR3 DNA is TGTGCCAGCAGCCCAGGAGGGGGACTAGCGAGGGATACGCAGTATTTT. The whole variable domain, remainder taken from reference TRBV9 and TRBJ2-3, is DSGVTQTPKHLITATGQRVTLRCSPRSGDLSVYWYQQSLDQGLQFLIQYYNGEERAKGNILERFSAQQFPDLHSELNLSSLELGDSALYFCASSPGGGLARDTQYFGPGTRLTVL.

This sequence joins TRBV2 and TRBJ1-5; D call uncertain. The CDR3 runs to 15 residues. CDR1 is SNHLY, CDR2 FYNNEI, per germline. V lost 7 bases and J lost 0, with 13 bases in between. Written as DNA, the CDR3 is TGTGCCAGCAATGGGGAATCACGTAGCAATCAGCCCCAGCATTTT. Translating it yields CASNGESRSNQPQHF.

This chain uses TRBV14 with TRBJ2-2; the D is unclear. Germline loops: CDR1 SGHDN, CDR2 FVKESK. The ends were cut back, 1 base at V and 7 bases at J, with 4 bases in the middle. The CDR3 totals 12 residues. The DNA of the CDR3 is TGTGCCAGCAGCCAAGCGGTCGGGGAGCTGTTTTTT. Its protein is CASSQAVGELFF.

About this clone: The same CDR3 arises from other DNA sequences in this sample as well. The CDR3 DNA reads TGTGCCAGCAGCTCACAGGGGGGTGAGCAGTACTTC. This encodes CASSSQGGEQYF. The chain uses TRBV7-9 and TRBJ2-7; 8 nucleotides agree with TRBD1. CDR1 and CDR2 (germline): SEHNR, FQNEAQ (reference sequence). Trimming at V came to 4 bases and at J to 7 bases, leaving 3 bases not matched to a gene. CDR3 length: 12 residues.

CDR3: CASSQRQGQGRETQYF. The CDR3 DNA follows: TGCGCCAGCAGCCAACGACAAGGACAGGGCCGAGAGACCCAGTACTTC. The chain carries TRBV4-1 and TRBJ2-5, with 8 nucleotides matching TRBD1. The ends lost 2 bases at V and 4 bases at J; junction bases unmatched: 9. The CDR3 covers 16 residues. Germline V gives CDR1 MGHRA, CDR2 YSYEKL.

The chain employs TRBV5-6 and TRBJ1-4; D remains ambiguous. Germline-derived CDR1 and CDR2 are SGHDT and YYEEEE. The CDR3 consists of 14 residues. Trimming left V 2 bases short and J 2 bases short, with 7 bases between. This CDR3 is CASSFWETNEKLFF. The DNA for the CDR3 is TGTGCCAGCAGCTTCTGGGAGACTAATGAAAAACTGTTTTTT.

Notes on this clone: Other DNA sequences within the sample encode an identical CDR3. The DNA of the CDR3 is TGTGCCAGCAGTGATCCTAATCAGCCCCAGCATTTT. Translating it yields CASSDPNQPQHF. The chain couples TRBV2 to TRBJ1-5; D is undetermined. Trimming removed 3 bases at V and 4 bases at J, with 4 bases between. CDR3 length equals 12 residues. CDR1 and CDR2 (germline): SNHLY, FYNNEI.

As concerns this clone: This same CDR3 is encoded by further DNA sequences in the sample. This chain uses TRBV18 with TRBJ2-1, with a tentative D call TRBD2 (6 bases). The V end lost 3 bases, the J end lost 8 bases, and 11 bases lay between the germline ends. This CDR3 contains 13 residues. In germline, CDR1 is KGHSH, CDR2 LQKENI. The CDR3 nucleotides read TGTGCCAGCTCACCCCCTAGCGCCGATGAGCAGTTCTTC. Amino acid sequence: CASSPPSADEQFF. The full variable domain, in which reference TRBV18 and TRBJ2-1 provide the parts outside the CDR3, is NAGVMQNPRHLVRRRGQEARLRCSPMKGHSHVYWYRQLPEEGLKFMVYLQKENIIDESGMPKERFSAEFPKEGPSILRIQQVVRGDSAAYFCASSPPSADEQFFGPGTRLTVL.

The chain couples TRBV10-2 to TRBJ2-7; D is perhaps TRBD2 (7 bases). Germline CDR1 is WSHSY and CDR2 is SAAADI. The CDR3 sequence is 13 residues long. V was cut by 7 bases and J by 7 bases, with 17 bases left in between. In DNA, the CDR3 is TGCGCCAGCACGGACAGCGGGGCGGGAGAGCAGTACTTC. Protein sequence: CASTDSGAGEQYF.

V usage is TRBV15 and J usage is TRBJ1-4, with D unresolved. The germline gives CDR1 LNHNV, CDR2 YYDKDF (reference sequence). V lost 4 bases and J lost 12, with 9 bases in between. The CDR3 length is 11 residues. The CDR3 loop reads CATSTSGELFF. CDR3 nucleotides: TGTGCCACCAGCACCTCCGGGGAACTGTTTTTT.

This clone was detected only once. This rearrangement joins TRBV29-1 to TRBJ2-3; tentatively, D is TRBD1 or TRBD2 (6 bases each). Germline V gives CDR1 SQVTM, CDR2 ANQGSEA. V lost 6 bases to trimming and J lost 1 base, with 14 bases between them. The CDR3 consists of 14 residues. The CDR3 DNA follows: TGCAGCGTCCCCACGGGGGCCCGCACAGATACGCAGTATTTT. Translating it yields CSVPTGARTDTQYF.

Worth noting for this clone: This CDR3 is also generated by other DNA sequences in the sample. The V and J genes are TRBV7-9 and TRBJ2-7; D is ambiguous. Trimming took off 0 bases at V and 2 bases at J, with 5 bases between the two ends. This CDR3 has 13 amino acids. Germline V gene data show CDR1 as SEHNR and CDR2 as FQNEAQ (reference sequence). Here the CDR3 reads CASSLAAAYEQYF. The CDR3 DNA reads as TGTGCCAGCAGCTTAGCGGCAGCCTACGAGCAGTACTTC.

This chain uses TRBV5-4 with TRBJ2-7, with 14 bases matching TRBD2. The CDR3 is 15 residues long. Germline loops: CDR1 SGHNT, CDR2 YYREEE (reference sequence). V shed 4 bases, J shed 3 bases, and the junction held 3 bases outside the gene matches. CDR3 in DNA: TGTGCCAGCAGCATCGGGACTAGCGGGAGCTACGAGCAGTACTTC. Residues: CASSIGTSGSYEQYF. The full variable domain, its missing parts supplied by reference TRBV5-4 and TRBJ2-7, is ETGVTQSPTHLIKTRGQQVTLRCSSQSGHNTVSWYQQALGQGPQFIFQYYREEENGRGNFPPRFSGLQFPNYSSELNVNALELDDSALYLCASSIGTSGSYEQYFGPGTRLTVT.

This clone was seen more than once but under ten times. The chain joins TRBV2 to TRBJ2-7, with D perhaps matching TRBD1 (6 bases). CDR3 size: 12 residues. With 6 bases removed from V and 1 base from J, the gap between germline ends came to 7 bases. CDR1 is SNHLY and CDR2 is FYNNEI in the germline V gene. In DNA, the CDR3 is TGTGCCAGCAGGGACAGATCCTACGAGCAGTACTTC. It encodes CASRDRSYEQYF.

The sample holds a few counts of this clone. V is TRBV6-6 and J is TRBJ1-4, with a possible D match to TRBD1 (5 bases). CDR1 is MNHNY and CDR2 is SVGAGI in the germline V gene (reference sequence). V was pared by 6 bases and J by 7 bases, with 9 bases between. CDR3 size: 12 residues. The DNA of the CDR3 is TGTGCCAGCAGAAGGGGTGTTGAAAAACTGTTTTTT. This encodes CASRRGVEKLFF.

The chain carries TRBV7-6 and TRBJ2-1, with a weak D call TRBD1 (6 bases). Germline CDR1 reads SGHVS; CDR2 reads FNYEAQ. CDR3 length: 16 residues. Trimming pared 0 bases from V and 5 bases from J, leaving 14 bases between. CDR3 region: CASSLAGVRGDNEQFF. CDR3 bases: TGTGCCAGCAGCTTAGCGGGTGTCAGGGGAGACAATGAGCAGTTCTTC.

This clone came up a few times. The V gene is TRBV5-4, the J gene TRBJ1-1; D not certain. The CDR3 contains 14 residues. V was clipped by 0 bases and J by 12 bases, with 18 bases between them. Per the germline V gene, CDR1 is SGHNT and CDR2 is YYREEE (reference sequence). The CDR3 region has the DNA TGTGCCAGCAGCTTGGTTGGCGTGCCCGAAGTGTCTTTCTTT. This encodes CASSLVGVPEVSFF.

This clone was seen only a few times. The chain uses TRBV30 and TRBJ1-2; 9 bases map to TRBD1. The CDR3 is 11 residues long. The germline gives CDR1 GTSNPN, CDR2 SVGIG (reference sequence). Trimming at V came to 4 bases and at J to 8 bases, leaving 2 bases not matched to a gene. In DNA, the CDR3 is TGTGCCTGGAATACAGGGGGCGGCTACACCTTC. Translation: CAWNTGGGYTF.

V and J are TRBV4-2 and TRBJ2-7; no firm D call. Germline V gives CDR1 LGHNA, CDR2 YNFKEQ. The CDR3 extends over 13 amino acids. V shed 0 bases and J shed 8 bases, with 11 bases lying between them. The CDR3 reads CASSQDSSYQQYF. DNA of the CDR3: TGTGCCAGCAGCCAAGATTCGAGTTATCAGCAGTACTTC.

In its sample, this clone was seen once. This sequence joins TRBV5-4 and TRBJ2-3; 7 nucleotides match TRBD2. Trimming removed 0 bases from V and 4 bases from J; junction bases left unmatched: 11. CDR3 length: 17 amino acids. Germline V CDR1 and CDR2: SGHNT, YYREEE (reference sequence). The CDR3 bases are TGTGCCAGCAGCTTGGTTGTGGGAGGGCCAACCGCAGATACGCAGTATTTT. It specifies CASSLVVGGPTADTQYF.

The rearrangement links TRBV7-3 to TRBJ2-7; D is unresolved. The germline V gene encodes CDR1 SGHTA and CDR2 FQGTGA. CDR3 size: 15 residues. V lost 3 bases and J 1 base, leaving 13 bases between the germline ends. This chain's CDR3 is CASSFPGRSSYEQYF. The CDR3 DNA reads as TGTGCCAGCAGCTTTCCAGGCAGGTCATCCTACGAGCAGTACTTC.

This chain connects TRBV4-2 to TRBJ2-2, with D perhaps matching TRBD2 (7 bases). With 4 bases removed from V and 4 bases from J, the gap between germline ends came to 19 bases. Germline assignment: CDR1 LGHNA and CDR2 YNFKEQ. CDR3 size: 17 residues. In DNA form, the CDR3 reads TGTGCCAGCAGCCCTAGGGGGGGGACTATTCTCACCGGGGAGCTGTTTTTT. The encoded protein is CASSPRGGTILTGELFF.

CDR3 region: CASSYGYYRGSETQYF. In DNA form, the CDR3 reads TGTGCCAGCAGCTACGGTTACTACAGGGGTTCTGAGACCCAGTACTTC. The chain carries TRBV9 and TRBJ2-5, with 7 nucleotides matching TRBD1. With 4 bases clipped from V and 5 bases from J, the junction kept 14 bases outside the gene matches. The CDR3 loop spans 16 amino acids. CDR1 is SGDLS and CDR2 is YYNGEE in the germline V gene.

This chain links TRBV5-1 with TRBJ2-3, with TRBD1 matching over 8 bases. Germline lookup yields CDR1 SGHRS and CDR2 YFSETQ. Trimming took 5 bases from V and 1 from J; bases not matched to a gene: 9. This CDR3 comprises 16 residues. The CDR3 DNA sequence: TGCGCCAGCAGATCAACAGGGGGAGTTGGCACAGATACGCAGTATTTT. The encoded protein is CASRSTGGVGTDTQYF. The whole variable domain, remainder taken from reference TRBV5-1 and TRBJ2-3, is KAGVTQTPRYLIKTRGQQVTLSCSPISGHRSVSWYQQTPGQGLQFLFEYFSETQRNKGNFPGRFSGRQFSNSRSEMNVSTLELGDSALYLCASRSTGGVGTDTQYFGPGTRLTVL.

This clone showed up just a few times. This chain joins TRBV27 and TRBJ1-2; no reliable D call. Germline CDR1 reads MNHEY; CDR2 reads SMNVEV (reference sequence). Between the trimmed V and J ends, which lost 7 bases and 4 bases, there was a span of 19 bases. This CDR3 comprises 15 residues. The chain's CDR3 is CASTYFPPETYGYTF. CDR3 bases: TGTGCCAGCACCTATTTTCCCCCCGAGACCTATGGCTACACCTTC.

The J gene is TRBJ2-1, the V gene TRBV5-1, with D hard to call. CDR3 length: 14 residues. CDR1 and CDR2 (germline): SGHRS, YFSETQ. V was shortened by 1 base and J by 0 bases, with 5 bases between the two germline ends. The CDR3 is CASSLRSSYNEQFF. In nucleotides, the CDR3 is TGCGCCAGCAGCTTGAGGAGCTCCTACAATGAGCAGTTCTTC. The full variable domain, its missing parts supplied by reference TRBV5-1 and TRBJ2-1, is KAGVTQTPRYLIKTRGQQVTLSCSPISGHRSVSWYQQTPGQGLQFLFEYFSETQRNKGNFPGRFSGRQFSNSRSEMNVSTLELGDSALYLCASSLRSSYNEQFFGPGTRLTVL.